Below, one T cell receptor beta chain is given with its context. Its specificity is unknown. The data stem from a study of cytomegalovirus exposure and HLA in healthy donors. Study-wide results and caveats: Earlier analysis found most TCR beta V segments productive about 90% or about 30% of the time. TCR beta V- and J-gene trimming, according to a later analysis, was linked to a missense DCLRE1C variant.

PCR amplification relied on 60 Vbeta primers (plus 13 Jbeta primers). The protocol was immunoSEQ multiplex PCR, while the TCRdb copy is restricted to in-frame clones and leaves out a portion. This repertoire comprises about 120,000 clones; its ten largest clones make up approximately 6.8%. Germline V gene lookup returns CDR1 KGHSH and CDR2 LQKENI. The CDR3 totals 16 residues. V gave up 4 bases and J gave up 0 bases; unmatched junction bases: 8. The receptor was isolated from a middle-aged man in good health and CMV-seropositive. The V and J genes are TRBV18 and TRBJ2-7, with 8 bases that match TRBD1. The source material was PBMCs. The CDR3 reads CASSLQRQGSSYEQYF. The CDR3 bases are TGTGCCAGCTCACTGCAACGACAGGGGAGCTCCTACGAGCAGTACTTC.